This entry lists 8 T cell receptor beta chains sequenced from one sample in a study of beta chain features in type 1 diabetes. Investigators reverse transcribed all isolated RNA, so they sequenced expressed TCRB transcripts. Using immunoSEQ multiplex PCR, the repertoire was profiled, and TCRdb retains in-frame clones only, with some absent. The sample comprises over 100,000 clones, almost 40% of which are singletons, and less than 0.08% rests with the top ten. Sequencing input: stem cell memory CD4+ T cells from blood. The receptors were gathered from a woman between 18 and 29 years old in good health.

This clone was seen a handful of times. The chain joins TRBV10-3 to TRBJ1-5, with D perhaps matching TRBD1 (6 bases). This CDR3 region has 17 residues. The germline CDR1 and CDR2 sequences are ENHRY and SYGVKD. The germline V and J ends were trimmed by 5 bases and 2 bases, with 19 bases remaining between them. CDR3 nucleotide sequence: TGTGCCATCAGTCCACAGGGCCGGGGGGTTGGCAATCAGCCCCAGCATTTT. Protein sequence: CAISPQGRGVGNQPQHF.

The chain joins TRBV5-1 to TRBJ1-2; TRBD1 matches 9 bases. CDR1 is SGHRS and CDR2 is YFSETQ in the germline V gene. V lost 6 bases and J lost 5; bases outside the gene matches: 8. This CDR3 contains 14 residues. The CDR3 spells CASMAGQGLYGYTF. The CDR3 region has the DNA TGCGCCAGCATGGCGGGACAGGGTTTGTATGGCTACACCTTC. The full variable domain, completed using reference TRBV5-1 and TRBJ1-2, is KAGVTQTPRYLIKTRGQQVTLSCSPISGHRSVSWYQQTPGQGLQFLFEYFSETQRNKGNFPGRFSGRQFSNSRSEMNVSTLELGDSALYLCASMAGQGLYGYTFGSGTRLTVV.

The V call is TRBV15, the J call TRBJ2-5; the D gene is possibly TRBD2 (5 bases). Per the germline V gene, CDR1 is LNHNV and CDR2 is YYDKDF (reference sequence). CDR3 size: 15 residues. V lost 0 bases to trimming and J lost 1 base, with 9 bases between them. The DNA of the CDR3 is TGTGCCACCAGCAGAGATGTGAGGGCCCAAGAGACCCAGTACTTC. As protein: CATSRDVRAQETQYF.

The J gene is TRBJ2-1, the V gene TRBV18, with 8 positions matching TRBD1. V trimming: 11 bases; J trimming: 10 bases; junction bases outside the gene matches: 13. This CDR3 region has 13 residues. Germline lookup yields CDR1 KGHSH and CDR2 LQKENI. The CDR3: CAATGGDRSEQFF. The DNA of the CDR3 is TGTGCCGCCACCGGAGGGGACAGGTCCGAGCAGTTCTTC.

The chain employs TRBV11-2 and TRBJ2-1, with 9 bases aligning to TRBD2. From germline, CDR1 is SGHAT and CDR2 FQNNGV. V shed 5 bases and J 0 bases; nucleotides not matched to a gene: 8. This CDR3 spans 17 amino acids. This CDR3 is CASSPLAGTSSYNEQFF. In DNA form, the CDR3 reads TGTGCCAGCAGCCCCCTAGCGGGAACAAGCTCCTACAATGAGCAGTTCTTC.

This rearrangement joins TRBV28 to TRBJ2-7, with D perhaps matching TRBD2 (7 bases). There are 13 residues in the CDR3. V was shortened by 8 bases and J by 8 bases, with 19 bases between the two germline ends. From germline, CDR1 is MDHEN and CDR2 SYDVKM. This chain's CDR3 is CASGRDIEWKQYF. CDR3 in DNA: TGTGCCAGCGGGAGGGACATCGAATGGAAGCAGTACTTC.

The genes are TRBV6-5 and TRBJ1-2; 7 nucleotides line up with TRBD1. This CDR3 is built from 15 residues. Germline V gene lookup returns CDR1 MNHEY and CDR2 SVGAGI. J was trimmed by 8 bases and V by 0 bases; bases with no gene match: 9. The CDR3 reads CASSYSGGALSGYTF. The CDR3 nucleotides read TGTGCCAGCAGTTACTCAGGGGGCGCTTTGTCGGGCTACACCTTC.

The chain combines TRBV5-1 with TRBJ2-1, with 12 bases that match TRBD2. The CDR3 sequence is 16 residues long. Germline V CDR1 and CDR2: SGHRS, YFSETQ. Losses at the gene ends were 0 bases for V and 4 bases for J; bases not matched to a gene: 2. Here the CDR3 DNA reads TGCGCCAGCAGCTTGGGGCTAGCGGGAGGGTACAATGAGCAGTTCTTC. The encoded protein is CASSLGLAGGYNEQFF. Supplemented by reference TRBV5-1 and TRBJ2-1, the full variable domain reads KAGVTQTPRYLIKTRGQQVTLSCSPISGHRSVSWYQQTPGQGLQFLFEYFSETQRNKGNFPGRFSGRQFSNSRSEMNVSTLELGDSALYLCASSLGLAGGYNEQFFGPGTRLTVL.